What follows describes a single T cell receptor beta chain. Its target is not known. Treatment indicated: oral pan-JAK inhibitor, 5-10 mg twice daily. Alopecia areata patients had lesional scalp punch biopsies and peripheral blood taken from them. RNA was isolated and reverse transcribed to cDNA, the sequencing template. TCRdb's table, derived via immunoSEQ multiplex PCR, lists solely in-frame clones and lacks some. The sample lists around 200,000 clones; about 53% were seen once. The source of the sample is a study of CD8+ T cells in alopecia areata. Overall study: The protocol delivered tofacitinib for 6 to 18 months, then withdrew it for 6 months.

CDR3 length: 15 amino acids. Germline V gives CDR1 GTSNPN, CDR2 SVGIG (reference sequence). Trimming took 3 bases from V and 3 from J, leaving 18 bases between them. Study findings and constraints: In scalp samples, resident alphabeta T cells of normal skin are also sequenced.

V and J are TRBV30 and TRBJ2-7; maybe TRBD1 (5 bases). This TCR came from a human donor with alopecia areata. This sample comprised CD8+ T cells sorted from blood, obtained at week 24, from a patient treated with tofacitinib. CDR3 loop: CAWSAMVGAIYEQYF. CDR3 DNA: TGTGCCTGGAGCGCCATGGTAGGGGCGATCTACGAGCAGTACTTC.